The present TCR beta chain was sequenced within a study of blood T cell repertoires in COVID-19. The overall study: Sites in the United States, Italy and Spain provided acute and convalescent COVID-19 samples. From T cells, B-cell-depleted T cells, or PBMCs came the material, which was cDNA or gDNA.

Trimming took 1 base from V and 2 from J; bases not matched to a gene: 2. The germline V gene has CDR1 SGHRS and CDR2 YFSETQ. The CDR3 has 15 amino acids. Original processing methods: Amplification of reference gene primers provided the estimated nucleated cell counts. Clones were sequenced by immunoSEQ multiplex PCR, and TCRdb holds only the in-frame ones, with some missing. The DNA gave D and trimming, while V, J and clone size come from that table. The sample comprises 300,000 to 400,000 clones, roughly 88% of which are singletons, and less than 3.5% rests with the top ten. This TCR was sampled from a woman in her 30s with COVID-19, enrolled during active disease. V and J are TRBV5-1 and TRBJ2-1, with 8 bases that match TRBD2. What was sequenced was peripheral blood. As DNA, the CDR3 is TGCGCCAGCAGCTTGAGCGGGAGCGCCTACAATGAGCAGTTCTTC. It translates to CASSLSGSAYNEQFF.